Listed below are T cell receptor beta chains from one sample, sequenced in a study of a mutant IDH1 vaccine in newly diagnosed glioma. Generated by immunoSEQ multiplex PCR, the TCRdb table keeps only in-frame clones and is missing some. The top ten clones hold less than 9.5% of a sample with 40,000 or so clones, about 78% of them seen once. Here the sequenced sample was PBMCs, taken from a glioma patient treated with radiotherapy, temozolomide or both. The receptors were sampled from a man aged 40-50 years with glioma. Some clones in this sample may be carry-over from other donors' samples. Each CDR3 is given with its conserved first and last residue. Fields, in order: D gene, J gene, V gene, CDR3 DNA, CDR3 protein. D genes are given only for firm matches.

d_gene: TRBD1; j_gene: TRBJ1-2; v_gene: TRBV29-1; CDR3nt: TGCAGCGTTGGGGACAGCGCTGACTACACCTTC; CDR3aa: CSVGDSADYTF
d_gene: -; j_gene: TRBJ2-3; v_gene: TRBV29-1; CDR3nt: TGCAGCGTTGGGTCGGCGGCAGATACGCAGTATTTT; CDR3aa: CSVGSAADTQYF
d_gene: -; j_gene: TRBJ1-2; v_gene: TRBV6-1; CDR3nt: TGTGCCAGCAGTAAAGGGACGGTCTTCGGCTACACCTTC; CDR3aa: CASSKGTVFGYTF
d_gene: TRBD1; j_gene: TRBJ1-2; v_gene: TRBV7-9; CDR3nt: TGTGCCAGCAGCTCCCGACAGGGGTCGCACTATGGCTACACCTTC; CDR3aa: CASSSRQGSHYGYTF
d_gene: -; j_gene: TRBJ2-5; v_gene: TRBV7-8; CDR3nt: TGTGCCAGCAGCTTAGCTCGACGGCAAGAGACCCAGTACTTC; CDR3aa: CASSLARRQETQYF
d_gene: TRBD1; j_gene: TRBJ2-5; v_gene: TRBV4-1; CDR3nt: TGCGCCAGCAGCCAAGACCTCTTTCTGCCCGGGACAGTGGAAGAGACCCAGTACTTC; CDR3aa: CASSQDLFLPGTVEETQYF
d_gene: -; j_gene: TRBJ1-6; v_gene: TRBV7-2; CDR3nt: TGTGCCAGCAGCTTAGTGGTGGGTAATTCACCCCTCCACTTT; CDR3aa: CASSLVVGNSPLHF
d_gene: -; j_gene: TRBJ2-5; v_gene: TRBV27; CDR3nt: TGTGCCAGCAGGGTTAGGTGGAGTAGTTCACACCAAGAGACCCAGTACTTC; CDR3aa: CASRVRWSSSHQETQYF
d_gene: -; j_gene: TRBJ1-2; v_gene: TRBV6-6; CDR3nt: TGTGCCAGCAGCCGGGACACTACCTATGGCTACACCTTC; CDR3aa: CASSRDTTYGYTF
d_gene: -; j_gene: TRBJ2-3; v_gene: TRBV5-1; CDR3nt: TGCGCCAGCGCGCGGGGTCTGGCGGGGGCGACAGATACGCAGTATTTT; CDR3aa: CASARGLAGATDTQYF